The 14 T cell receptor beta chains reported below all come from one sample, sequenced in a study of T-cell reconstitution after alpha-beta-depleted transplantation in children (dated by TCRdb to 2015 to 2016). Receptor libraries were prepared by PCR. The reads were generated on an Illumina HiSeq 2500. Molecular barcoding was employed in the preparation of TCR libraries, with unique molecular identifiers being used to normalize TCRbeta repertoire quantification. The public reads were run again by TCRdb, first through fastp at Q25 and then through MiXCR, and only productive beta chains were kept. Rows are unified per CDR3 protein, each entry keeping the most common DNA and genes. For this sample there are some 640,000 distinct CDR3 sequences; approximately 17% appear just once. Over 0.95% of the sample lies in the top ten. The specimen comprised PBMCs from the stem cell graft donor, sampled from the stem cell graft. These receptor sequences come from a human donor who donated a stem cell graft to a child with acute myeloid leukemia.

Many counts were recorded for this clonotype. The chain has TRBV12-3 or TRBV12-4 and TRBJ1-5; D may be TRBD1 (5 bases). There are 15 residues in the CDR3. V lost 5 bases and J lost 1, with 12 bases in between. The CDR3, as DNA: TGTGCCAGCAGTCTAGGGGATACCAGCAATCAGCCCCAGCATTTT. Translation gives CASSLGDTSNQPQHF.

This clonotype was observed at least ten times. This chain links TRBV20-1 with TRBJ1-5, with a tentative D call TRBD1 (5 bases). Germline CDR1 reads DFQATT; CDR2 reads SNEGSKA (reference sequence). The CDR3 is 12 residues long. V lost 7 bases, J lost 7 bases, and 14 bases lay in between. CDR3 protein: CSVSTVGQPQHF. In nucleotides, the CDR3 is TGCAGTGTCTCGACAGTGGGGCAGCCCCAGCATTTT.

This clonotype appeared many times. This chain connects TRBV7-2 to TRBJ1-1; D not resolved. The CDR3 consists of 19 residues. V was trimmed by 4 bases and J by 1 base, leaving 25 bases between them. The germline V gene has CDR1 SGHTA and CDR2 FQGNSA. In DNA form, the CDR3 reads TGTGCCAGCAGCTATGTTAACCCCCCCGAAAGAGGGCCGAACACTGAAGCTTTCTTT. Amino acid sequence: CASSYVNPPERGPNTEAFF.

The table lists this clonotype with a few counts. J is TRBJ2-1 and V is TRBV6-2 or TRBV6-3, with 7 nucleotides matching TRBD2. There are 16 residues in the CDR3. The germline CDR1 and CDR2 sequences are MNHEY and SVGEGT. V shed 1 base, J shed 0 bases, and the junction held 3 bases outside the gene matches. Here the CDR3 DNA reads TGTGCCAGCAGTTACTACGGGGGGAGCTCCTACAATGAGCAGTTCTTC. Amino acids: CASSYYGGSSYNEQFF.

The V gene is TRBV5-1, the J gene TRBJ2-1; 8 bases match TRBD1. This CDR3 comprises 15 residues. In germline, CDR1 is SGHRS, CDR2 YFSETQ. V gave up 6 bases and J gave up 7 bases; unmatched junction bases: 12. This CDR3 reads CASNLGQGLGNEQFF. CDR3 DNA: TGCGCCAGCAACCTCGGACAGGGCCTAGGGAATGAGCAGTTCTTC.

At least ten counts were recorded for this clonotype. The CDR3 reads CASSYIANRGGRTNVLTF. For the CDR3, the DNA is TGTGCCAGCAGTTATATCGCGAATCGGGGGGGCCGAACCAACGTCCTGACTTTC. The chain carries TRBV6-2 or TRBV6-3 and TRBJ2-6; 8 bases fit TRBD2. V trimming: 3 bases; J trimming: 8 bases; junction bases outside the gene matches: 15. This CDR3 contains 18 residues. CDR1 is MNHEY, CDR2 SVGEGT, per germline.

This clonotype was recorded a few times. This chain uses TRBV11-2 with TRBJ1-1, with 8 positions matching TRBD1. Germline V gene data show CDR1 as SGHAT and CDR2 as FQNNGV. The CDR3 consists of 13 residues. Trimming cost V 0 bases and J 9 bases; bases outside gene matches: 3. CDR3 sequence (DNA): TGTGCCAGCAGCTTAGATAGGACAGGGCAAGCTTTCTTT. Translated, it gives CASSLDRTGQAFF.

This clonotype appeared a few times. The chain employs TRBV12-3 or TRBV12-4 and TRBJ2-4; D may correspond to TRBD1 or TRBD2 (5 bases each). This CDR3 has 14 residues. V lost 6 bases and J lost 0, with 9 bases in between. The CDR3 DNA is TGTGCCAGCAGGATGGGACCAGCCAAAAACATTCAGTACTTC. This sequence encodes CASRMGPAKNIQYF.

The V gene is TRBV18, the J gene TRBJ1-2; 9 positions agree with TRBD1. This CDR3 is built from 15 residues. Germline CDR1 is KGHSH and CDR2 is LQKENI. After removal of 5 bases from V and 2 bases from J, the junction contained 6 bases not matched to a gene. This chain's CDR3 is CASSGDRDGNYGYTF. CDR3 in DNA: TGTGCCAGCTCAGGGGACAGGGACGGCAACTATGGCTACACCTTC.

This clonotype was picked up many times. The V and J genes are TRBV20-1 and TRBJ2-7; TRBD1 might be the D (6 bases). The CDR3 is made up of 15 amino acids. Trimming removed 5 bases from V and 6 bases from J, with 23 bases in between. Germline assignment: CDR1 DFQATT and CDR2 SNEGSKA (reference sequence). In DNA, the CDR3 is TGCAGTGCTTGGGGCTCGGCGTCACAGGGCGGCGAGCAGTACGTC. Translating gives CSAWGSASQGGEQYV.

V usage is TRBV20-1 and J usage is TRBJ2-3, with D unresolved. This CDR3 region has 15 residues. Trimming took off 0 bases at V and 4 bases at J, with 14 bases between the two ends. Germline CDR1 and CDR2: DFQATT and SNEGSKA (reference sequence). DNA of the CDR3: TGCAGTGCTAGAGATAATGCTAGGGTCTCAGATACGCAGTATTTT. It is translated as CSARDNARVSDTQYF.

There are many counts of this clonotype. In DNA form, the CDR3 reads TGCAGTGCTATCTTGAGTGGGGGGAAAAACATTCAGTACTTC. It encodes CSAILSGGKNIQYF. The chain combines TRBV20-1 with TRBJ2-4; D is perhaps TRBD2 (6 bases). The length of the CDR3 is 14 residues. Germline-derived CDR1 and CDR2 are DFQATT and SNEGSKA (reference sequence). Trimming removed 4 bases at V and 4 bases at J, with 14 bases between.

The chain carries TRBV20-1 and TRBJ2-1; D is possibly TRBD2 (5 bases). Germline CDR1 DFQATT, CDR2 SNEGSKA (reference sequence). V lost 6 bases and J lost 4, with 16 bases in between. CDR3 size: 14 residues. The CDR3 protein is CSAERTSKYNEQFF. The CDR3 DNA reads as TGCAGTGCGGAGAGGACTTCGAAATACAATGAGCAGTTCTTC.

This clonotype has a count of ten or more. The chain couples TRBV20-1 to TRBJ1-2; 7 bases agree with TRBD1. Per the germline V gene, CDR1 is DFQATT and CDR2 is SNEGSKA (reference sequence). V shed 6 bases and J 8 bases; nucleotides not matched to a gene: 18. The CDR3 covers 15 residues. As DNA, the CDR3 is TGCAGTGCCCGGACAGGACCTCTTAGTGCGAAAGGCTACACCTTC. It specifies CSARTGPLSAKGYTF.